These T cell receptor beta chains were read from a single sample in a study of graft-versus-host responses after intestinal transplantation. Repertoires were generated with immunoSEQ multiplex PCR, while TCRdb's copy carries only in-frame clones and drops some. The sample carries around 90,000 clones, about 94% recorded once. The antigens of these receptors remain unknown. Sequences were derived from unstimulated CD4+ T cells sorted from spleen or lymph node cells, sampled before transplant. All receptors derive from a human donor who was the organ donor for an intestinal transplant. Each CDR3 is given with its conserved first and last residue. The D gene is left open where the match is weak. Expanded clones are given a class, and other clones once, few, many or no size at all.

D gene: NA
J gene: TRBJ1-1
V gene: TRBV28
clone size: NA
CDR3 protein: CASALDTEAFF
CDR3 DNA: TGTGCCAGCGCCCTGGACACTGAAGCTTTCTTT

D gene: TRBD1
J gene: TRBJ1-1
V gene: TRBV2
clone size: NA
CDR3 protein: CASNLESTGGTEAFF
CDR3 DNA: TGTGCCAGCAACTTAGAGAGCACAGGGGGCACTGAAGCTTTCTTT

D gene: NA
J gene: TRBJ1-2
V gene: TRBV5-6
clone size: NA
CDR3 protein: CASSGAVGVFNYGYTF
CDR3 DNA: TGTGCCAGCAGCGGGGCCGTGGGCGTCTTTAACTATGGCTACACCTTC

D gene: TRBD1
J gene: TRBJ1-6
V gene: TRBV28
clone size: NA
CDR3 protein: CASTIGQGLYNSPLHF
CDR3 DNA: TGTGCCAGCACGATAGGACAGGGTCTATATAATTCACCCCTCCACTTT

D gene: NA
J gene: TRBJ1-3
V gene: TRBV5-4
clone size: few
CDR3 protein: CASSRQNSGNTIYF
CDR3 DNA: TGTGCCAGCAGCCGACAAAACTCTGGAAACACCATATATTTT

D gene: TRBD1
J gene: TRBJ1-4
V gene: TRBV7-9
clone size: NA
CDR3 protein: CASSLDRGYEKLFF
CDR3 DNA: TGTGCCAGCAGCTTAGACAGGGGGTATGAAAAACTGTTTTTT

D gene: NA
J gene: TRBJ1-3
V gene: TRBV10-3
clone size: NA
CDR3 protein: CAISELGNTIYF
CDR3 DNA: TGTGCCATCAGTGAGTTAGGAAACACCATATATTTT

D gene: NA
J gene: TRBJ1-2
V gene: TRBV29-1
clone size: NA
CDR3 protein: CSVDTTAGNYGYTF
CDR3 DNA: TGCAGCGTCGATACAACGGCAGGGAACTATGGCTACACCTTC

D gene: NA
J gene: TRBJ2-2
V gene: TRBV7-9
clone size: NA
CDR3 protein: CASSLRDRSGELFF
CDR3 DNA: TGTGCCAGCAGCTTGCGGGACCGGTCCGGGGAGCTGTTTTTT

D gene: TRBD2
J gene: TRBJ2-2
V gene: TRBV11-3
clone size: NA
CDR3 protein: CASKASSGSTGELFF
CDR3 DNA: TGTGCCAGCAAAGCTTCTAGCGGTTCCACCGGGGAGCTGTTTTTT

D gene: NA
J gene: TRBJ1-2
V gene: TRBV6-1
clone size: few
CDR3 protein: CASSVYMYGYTF
CDR3 DNA: TGTGCCAGCAGTGTATACATGTATGGCTACACCTTC

D gene: TRBD2
J gene: TRBJ2-3
V gene: TRBV5-4
clone size: NA
CDR3 protein: CASSQGTSPSTDTQYF
CDR3 DNA: TGTGCCAGCAGCCAAGGGACTAGCCCGAGCACAGATACGCAGTATTTT

D gene: NA
J gene: TRBJ1-2
V gene: TRBV27
clone size: NA
CDR3 protein: CASSWGLQALSYGYTF
CDR3 DNA: TGTGCCAGCAGTTGGGGCCTACAGGCTCTCTCGTATGGCTACACCTTC

D gene: TRBD1
J gene: TRBJ2-2
V gene: TRBV30
clone size: NA
CDR3 protein: CAWSVVDRGNRGELFF
CDR3 DNA: TGTGCCTGGAGTGTAGTGGACAGGGGAAATCGGGGGGAGCTGTTTTTT

D gene: TRBD2
J gene: TRBJ2-3
V gene: TRBV5-1
clone size: NA
CDR3 protein: CASSSIAGGITDTQYF
CDR3 DNA: TGCGCCAGCAGCTCTATAGCGGGGGGGATCACAGATACGCAGTATTTT

D gene: TRBD1
J gene: TRBJ2-3
V gene: TRBV2
clone size: once
CDR3 protein: CASSADRGTDTQYF
CDR3 DNA: TGTGCCAGCAGTGCTGACAGGGGAACGGATACGCAGTATTTT

D gene: TRBD1
J gene: TRBJ2-1
V gene: TRBV18
clone size: NA
CDR3 protein: CASSPTKGQNNEQFF
CDR3 DNA: TGTGCCAGCTCACCAACAAAGGGACAGAACAATGAGCAGTTCTTC

D gene: NA
J gene: TRBJ2-1
V gene: TRBV5-4
clone size: NA
CDR3 protein: CASSSGVYNEQFF
CDR3 DNA: TGTGCCAGCAGCTCAGGGGTTTATAATGAGCAGTTCTTC

D gene: TRBD2
J gene: TRBJ2-2
V gene: TRBV7-9
clone size: NA
CDR3 protein: CASSRLAGANRTGELFF
CDR3 DNA: TGTGCCAGCAGCCGACTAGCGGGGGCGAACCGCACCGGGGAGCTGTTTTTT

D gene: NA
J gene: TRBJ1-2
V gene: TRBV5-1
clone size: NA
CDR3 protein: CASSFGQNYGYTF
CDR3 DNA: TGCGCCAGCAGCTTCGGACAGAACTATGGCTACACCTTC

D gene: NA
J gene: TRBJ1-1
V gene: TRBV19
clone size: NA
CDR3 protein: CASLRTRQTDNEAFF
CDR3 DNA: TGTGCCAGCCTTCGTACTAGACAGACAGATAATGAAGCTTTCTTT

D gene: NA
J gene: TRBJ1-6
V gene: TRBV28
clone size: once
CDR3 protein: CASSGVSYNSPLHF
CDR3 DNA: TGTGCCAGCAGTGGGGTCTCCTATAATTCACCCCTCCACTTT

D gene: NA
J gene: TRBJ2-7
V gene: TRBV29-1
clone size: NA
CDR3 protein: CSVHRGRAGEQYF
CDR3 DNA: TGCAGCGTTCATAGGGGGCGGGCGGGGGAGCAGTACTTC